Presented here are 2 T cell receptor beta chains from one specimen sequenced in a study of blood T cell repertoires in COVID-19. The data were produced by immunoSEQ multiplex PCR, yet TCRdb's version contains in-frame clones alone and is incomplete. The data contain roughly 500,000 clones, 75% to 90% of them singletons. Sequenced sample: PBMCs or T cells enriched from blood (not recorded which). All receptors come from a woman aged 55 to 70 who had recovered from COVID-19.

This clone was detected only once. V is TRBV30 and J is TRBJ1-6, with D unclear. V lost 0 bases and J lost 10, with 7 bases in between. The CDR3 contains 12 residues. CDR1 is GTSNPN, CDR2 SVGIG, per germline (reference sequence). Written as DNA, the CDR3 is TGTGCCTGGAGTGTACCCAGGTCACCCCTCCACTTT. Translation gives CAWSVPRSPLHF.

The gene calls are TRBV29-1 and TRBJ1-2; D remains unclear. Trimming left V 0 bases short and J 4 bases short, with 6 bases between. The CDR3 is 12 amino acids. Germline CDR1 is SQVTM and CDR2 is ANQGSEA. The CDR3 protein is CSVEDTSYGYTF. In DNA, the CDR3 is TGCAGCGTTGAAGATACCAGCTATGGCTACACCTTC.